This T cell receptor beta chain was captured by sequencing in a study of patients and donors after allogeneic stem cell transplantation. This clonotype has a handful of counts. TCRdb re-called the RT-PCR reads with MiXCR, one entry per CDR3 protein. This sample yields about 110,000 distinct CDR3 sequences, of which around 36% are seen a single time; around 30% belongs to the top ten. V was pared by 1 base and J by 5 bases, with 4 bases between. The CDR3 consists of 12 residues. Germline V gene sequence: CDR1 KGHDR, CDR2 SFDVKD. The receptor's source is a human donor who was either an allogeneic HSCT recipient or a stem cell or donor lymphocyte infusion donor (not recorded which). It is not recorded whose cells these are; they may come from a transplant donor. Sequenced sample: blood, either unsorted or a sorted T cell fraction (not recorded which). This chain links TRBV24-1 with TRBJ1-2; no clear D gene. CDR3 DNA sequence: TGTGCCACCAGTGATTTAGGGTATGGCTACACCTTC. Amino acid sequence: CATSDLGYGYTF.